The 10 T cell receptor beta chains reported below all come from one sample, sequenced in a study of CD4 T cells in relation to SARS-CoV-2 and coronaviruses. Repertoires were generated with immunoSEQ multiplex PCR, while TCRdb's copy carries only in-frame clones and drops some. The sample carries tens of thousands of clones, 77% recorded once. Their antigens remain unidentified. Sequences were obtained from memory CD4+ T cells from PBMCs, cultured in vitro. The receptors originated from an adult with COVID-19.

V is TRBV5-1 and J is TRBJ2-3, with 7 bases identical to TRBD1. The length of the CDR3 is 15 residues. V lost 1 base and J lost 0; bases outside the gene matches: 2. CDR1 SGHRS and CDR2 YFSETQ come from the germline V gene. The CDR3 is CASSLYRGSTDTQYF. CDR3 coding DNA: TGCGCCAGCAGCTTGTACAGGGGAAGCACAGATACGCAGTATTTT.

This clone came up once. The chain recombines TRBV4-2 with TRBJ2-7; no clear D. Trimming removed 3 bases at V and 1 base at J, with 13 bases between. The CDR3 contains 15 residues. Germline-derived CDR1 and CDR2 are LGHNA and YNFKEQ. The CDR3 protein is CASSHRAAQSYEQYF. DNA of the CDR3: TGTGCCAGCAGCCATAGGGCAGCACAATCCTACGAGCAGTACTTC.

The chain recombines TRBV4-1 with TRBJ2-3, with D hard to call. V dropped 2 bases and J dropped 2 bases, with 8 bases sitting between them. Germline values: CDR1 MGHRA, CDR2 YSYEKL. CDR3 length equals 14 residues. The CDR3 sequence: CASSQSYSTDTQYF. The CDR3 DNA reads TGCGCCAGCAGCCAATCTTATTCCACAGATACGCAGTATTTT.

V usage is TRBV7-2 and J usage is TRBJ2-7, with unresolved D. Trimming took 0 bases from V and 5 from J, leaving 14 bases between them. The CDR3 length is 15 residues. Germline V gives CDR1 SGHTA, CDR2 FQGNSA. Written as DNA, the CDR3 is TGTGCCAGCAGCTTAGCTGGGGTGAGTTCGGACGAGCAGTACTTC. Translating gives CASSLAGVSSDEQYF.

This chain connects TRBV18 to TRBJ2-3; unclear D gene. The V gene lost 3 bases and the J gene lost 0 bases, with 10 bases spanning the gap. The germline V gene encodes CDR1 KGHSH and CDR2 LQKENI. CDR3 length: 15 residues. CDR3 nucleotides: TGTGCCAGCTCACCGTTGGATAGCAGCACAGATACGCAGTATTTT. This encodes CASSPLDSSTDTQYF.

This chain connects TRBV5-1 to TRBJ2-5, with 15 bases that match TRBD2. The CDR3 sequence is 16 residues long. CDR1 SGHRS and CDR2 YFSETQ come from the germline V gene. With V trimmed by 3 bases and J by 6 bases, 6 bases remained unmatched. The CDR3 coding sequence is TGCGCCAGCAGCTGGACTAGCGGGAGGGTCGTGAAGACCCAGTACTTC. It is translated as CASSWTSGRVVKTQYF.

The sample holds a few counts of this clone. The chain links TRBV7-9 to TRBJ1-2; 10 nucleotides match TRBD1. CDR1 and CDR2 (germline): SEHNR, FQNEAQ (reference sequence). CDR3 size: 12 residues. V shed 9 bases and J 7 bases; nucleotides not matched to a gene: 5. The CDR3 DNA reads as TGTGCCAGTAGCAGACAGGGGGCTGGCTACACCTTC. This codes for CASSRQGAGYTF.

The chain links TRBV12-5 to TRBJ2-2, with 13 bases fitting TRBD2. The CDR3 runs to 18 residues. Per germline, CDR1 LGHNT and CDR2 FRNRAP. J was trimmed by 7 bases and V by 1 base; bases with no gene match: 9. The CDR3, as DNA: TGTGCTAGTGGTTTGGGAAACGGACTAGCGGGAGTGGTCGGGGAGCTGTTTTTT. Amino acid sequence: CASGLGNGLAGVVGELFF. The entire variable domain, with the rest obtained from reference TRBV12-5 and TRBJ2-2, is as follows: DARVTQTPRHKVTEMGQEVTMRCQPILGHNTVFWYRQTMMQGLELLAYFRNRAPLDDSGMPKDRFSAEMPDATLATLKIQPSEPRDSAVYFCASGLGNGLAGVVGELFFGEGSRLTVL.

This chain uses TRBV10-3 with TRBJ2-2; 9 bases align to TRBD2. This CDR3 is 15 amino acids long. Germline CDR1 reads ENHRY; CDR2 reads SYGVKD. V lost 8 bases to trimming and J lost 1 base; unmatched junction nucleotides: 5. The CDR3 is CAISGAGGNTGELFF. Here the CDR3 DNA reads TGTGCCATCTCAGGAGCGGGAGGGAACACCGGGGAGCTGTTTTTT.

This clone was picked up a small number of times. The chain couples TRBV18 to TRBJ1-1; the match to TRBD1 covers 9 bases. The CDR3 is 14 residues long. Germline CDR1 and CDR2: KGHSH and LQKENI. Unmatched junction bases numbered 1, after V lost 2 bases and J lost 3 bases. The CDR3 DNA sequence: TGTGCCAGCTCACCAGGACAGGGGTACACTGAAGCTTTCTTT. Translation: CASSPGQGYTEAFF.